The T cell receptor beta chain described here comes from a study of a mutant IDH1 vaccine in newly diagnosed glioma. Study summary: The V12 visit happened in week 35, and the V13 visit happened in week 47.

TCRdb's copy holds only in-frame clones and misses some; the assay was immunoSEQ multiplex PCR. Of approximately 52,000 clones listed, approximately 80% are singletons. The time point was: week 47, end of study. The content of each vaccine dose was 300 ug of mutant IDH1 20-mer peptide, and topical imiquimod accompanied it. Trimming removed 5 bases at V and 3 bases at J, with 2 bases between. CDR1 is SGHVS and CDR2 is FQNEAQ in the germline V gene. CDR3 length: 11 residues. Turning to this clone: The antigen remains undetermined.

This chain joins TRBV7-8 and TRBJ1-3; D gene unclear. The receptor was isolated from a woman aged 40 to 50 with glioma. Some clones in this sample may be carry-over from other donors' samples. The sample in question was PBMCs, obtained from a glioma patient whose treatment included an IDH1 peptide vaccine. CDR3 sequence: CASSRGNTIYF. The CDR3 DNA sequence: TGTGCCAGCAGCCGTGGAAACACCATATATTTT.